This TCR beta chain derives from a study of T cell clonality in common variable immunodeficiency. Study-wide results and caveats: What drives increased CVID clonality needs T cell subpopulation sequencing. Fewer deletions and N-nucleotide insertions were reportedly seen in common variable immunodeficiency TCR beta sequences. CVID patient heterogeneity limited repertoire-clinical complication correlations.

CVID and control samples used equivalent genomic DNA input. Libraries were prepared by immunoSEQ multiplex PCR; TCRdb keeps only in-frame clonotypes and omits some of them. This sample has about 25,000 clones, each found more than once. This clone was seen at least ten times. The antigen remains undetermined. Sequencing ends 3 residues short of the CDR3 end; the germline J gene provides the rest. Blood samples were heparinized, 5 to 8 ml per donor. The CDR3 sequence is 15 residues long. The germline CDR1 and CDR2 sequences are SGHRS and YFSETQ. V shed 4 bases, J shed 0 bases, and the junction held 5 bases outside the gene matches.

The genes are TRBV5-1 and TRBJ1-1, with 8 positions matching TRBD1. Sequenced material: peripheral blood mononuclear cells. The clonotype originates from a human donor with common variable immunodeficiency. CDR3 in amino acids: CASSMTGALNTEAFF. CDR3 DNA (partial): TGCGCCAGCAGCATGACAGGGGCGCTGAACACTGAA. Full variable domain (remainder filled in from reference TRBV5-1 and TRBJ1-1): KAGVTQTPRYLIKTRGQQVTLSCSPISGHRSVSWYQQTPGQGLQFLFEYFSETQRNKGNFPGRFSGRQFSNSRSEMNVSTLELGDSALYLCASSMTGALNTEAFFGQGTRLTVV.